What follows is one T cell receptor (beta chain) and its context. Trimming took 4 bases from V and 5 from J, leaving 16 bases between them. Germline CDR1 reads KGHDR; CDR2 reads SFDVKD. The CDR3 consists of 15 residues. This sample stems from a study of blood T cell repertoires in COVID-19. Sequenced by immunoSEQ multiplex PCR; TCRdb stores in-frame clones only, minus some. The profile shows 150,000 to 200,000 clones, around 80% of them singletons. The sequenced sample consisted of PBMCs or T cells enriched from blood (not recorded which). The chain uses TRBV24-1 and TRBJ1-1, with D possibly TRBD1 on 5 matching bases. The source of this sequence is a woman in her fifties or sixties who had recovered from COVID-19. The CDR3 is CATSDPSGGETEAFF. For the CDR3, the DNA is TGTGCCACCAGTGACCCCAGCGGGGGAGAAACTGAAGCTTTCTTT.